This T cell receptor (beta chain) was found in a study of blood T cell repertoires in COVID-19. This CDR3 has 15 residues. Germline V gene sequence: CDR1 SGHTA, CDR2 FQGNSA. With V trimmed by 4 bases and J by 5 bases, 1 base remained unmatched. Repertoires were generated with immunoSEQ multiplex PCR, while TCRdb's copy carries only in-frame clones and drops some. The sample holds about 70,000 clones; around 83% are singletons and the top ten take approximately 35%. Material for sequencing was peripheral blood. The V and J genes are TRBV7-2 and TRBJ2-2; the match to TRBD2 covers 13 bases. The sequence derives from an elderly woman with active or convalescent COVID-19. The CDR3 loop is CASSSTSGGTGELFF. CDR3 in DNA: TGTGCCAGCAGCTCGACTAGCGGGGGGACCGGGGAGCTGTTTTTT. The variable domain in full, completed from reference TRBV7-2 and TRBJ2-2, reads GAGVSQSPSNKVTEKGKDVELRCDPISGHTALYWYRQSLGQGLEFLIYFQGNSAPDKSGLPSDRFSAERTGGSVSTLTIQRTQQEDSAVYLCASSSTSGGTGELFFGEGSRLTVL.